This TCR beta chain was retrieved from a study of cytomegalovirus exposure and HLA in healthy donors. V was pared by 4 bases and J by 7 bases, with 13 bases between. The CDR3 is 12 amino acids. Germline V gene sequence: CDR1 SQVTM, CDR2 ANQGSEA. Study-level points and caveats: Accurate predictions that matched the HLA-A and HLA-B alleles of most subjects were reportedly made from TCR beta sequences. The productive fraction for most TCR beta V segments was about 87% or about 30% in an earlier analysis. Generally TCR sequences proved uncommon, though certain public TCRs appeared in numerous donors. Later analysis revealed greater clonal expansion in HLA-associated TCR beta chains than in equally common others.

With 60 Vbeta and 13 Jbeta primers, the PCR was carried out. Repertoires were generated with immunoSEQ multiplex PCR, while TCRdb's copy carries only in-frame clones and drops some. The sample includes over 150,000 clones. Concerning this clone: Its antigen is still unknown.

J is TRBJ1-2 and V is TRBV29-1; possible D gene TRBD1, 6 bases. The receptor was derived from a boy between 5 and 17 years old in good health and CMV-seronegative. The source material was PBMCs. CDR3 sequence: CSVALQGRGYTF. CDR3 bases: TGCAGCGTTGCCCTACAGGGTCGTGGCTACACCTTC. Filled out from reference TRBV29-1 and TRBJ1-2, the complete variable domain reads SAVISQKPSRDICQRGTSLTIQCQVDSQVTMMFWYRQQPGQSLTLIATANQGSEATYESGFVIDKFPISRPNLTFSTLTVSNMSPEDSSIYLCSVALQGRGYTFGSGTRLTVV.